Below, 20 T cell receptor beta chains from the same sample are listed, as sequenced in a study of shared clonotypes between healthy human individuals. Using immunoSEQ multiplex PCR, the repertoire was profiled, and TCRdb retains in-frame clones only, with some absent. Among hundreds of thousands of clones listed, over 65% were seen once. Source material: memory CD4+ T cells sorted from blood. Documented subset: CD45RA-negative fraction. Receptors were obtained from a woman aged 25 to 39 in good health.

The chain couples TRBV9 to TRBJ2-2; D is unresolved. This CDR3 has 13 amino acids. Per germline, CDR1 SGDLS and CDR2 YYNGEE. V was cut by 5 bases and J by 7 bases, with 12 bases left in between. The CDR3, as DNA: TGTGCCAGCAGGCCCTACCTGGGCGGGGAGCTGTTTTTT. Translation: CASRPYLGGELFF.

This clone occurred a few times. V usage is TRBV28 and J usage is TRBJ1-1, with 8 bases aligning to TRBD1. V lost 1 base and J lost 0; bases outside the gene matches: 1. CDR1 MDHEN and CDR2 SYDVKM come from the germline V gene. The CDR3 covers 15 residues. CDR3 bases: TGTGCCAGCAGTTTATCGGACAGGGTGAACACTGAAGCTTTCTTT. It yields the protein CASSLSDRVNTEAFF.

The chain is built from TRBV27 and TRBJ2-7, with D tentatively TRBD1 (6 bases). There are 18 residues in the CDR3. Germline loops: CDR1 MNHEY, CDR2 SMNVEV (reference sequence). The ends were cut back, 3 bases at V and 2 bases at J, with 23 bases in the middle. Here the CDR3 reads CASSFGNGEGHQAYEQYF. The CDR3 nucleotides read TGTGCCAGCAGTTTCGGGAACGGTGAGGGACACCAAGCCTACGAGCAGTACTTC.

The genes are TRBV7-8 and TRBJ1-3; D unresolved. The CDR3 sequence is 15 residues long. V lost 5 bases, J lost 4 bases, and 15 bases lay in between. The V gene's germline CDR1 is SGHVS and CDR2 FQNEAQ. The DNA of the CDR3 is TGTGCCAGCAGCGGAAGATGGACGGTCGGAAACACCATATATTTT. Translated: CASSGRWTVGNTIYF. The full variable domain, completed using reference TRBV7-8 and TRBJ1-3, is GAGVSQSPRYKVAKRGQDVALRCDPISGHVSLFWYQQALGQGPEFLTYFQNEAQLDKSGLPSDRFFAERPEGSVSTLKIQRTQQEDSAVYLCASSGRWTVGNTIYFGEGSWLTVV.

V and J are TRBV5-1 and TRBJ2-7; 8 positions match TRBD1. J lost 2 bases, V lost 4 bases, and 8 bases had no gene match. The CDR3 runs to 15 residues. CDR1 is SGHRS, CDR2 YFSETQ, per germline. This CDR3 is CASSRRTGQAYEQYF. The CDR3 nucleotides are TGCGCCAGCAGCCGAAGGACAGGGCAAGCCTACGAGCAGTACTTC.

This clone was recorded only once. The V call is TRBV5-5, the J call TRBJ2-7; possibly TRBD2 for D (6 bases). The ends were cut back, 0 bases at V and 0 bases at J, with 10 bases in the middle. CDR1 is SGHKS and CDR2 is YYEKEE in the germline V gene (reference sequence). The CDR3 spans 15 residues. The CDR3 is CASSLAGTPSYEQYF. CDR3 in DNA: TGTGCCAGCAGCTTGGCCGGGACTCCCTCCTACGAGCAGTACTTC. The full variable domain, with the rest looked up from reference TRBV5-5 and TRBJ2-7, is DAGVTQSPTHLIKTRGQQVTLRCSPISGHKSVSWYQQVLGQGPQFIFQYYEKEERGRGNFPDRFSARQFPNYSSELNVNALLLGDSALYLCASSLAGTPSYEQYFGPGTRLTVT.

This clone is a singleton in its sample. A much larger clone sits a single nucleotide away, making a read error possible. This specimen includes other DNA sequences encoding the same CDR3. This chain uses TRBV5-1 with TRBJ1-1, with TRBD1 identical over 12 bases. Germline CDR1 and CDR2: SGHRS and YFSETQ. The junction had 6 bases not matched to a gene; V was cut back by 4 bases and J by 8 bases. CDR3 length: 14 residues. The CDR3: CASSVGTGGVEAFF. CDR3 DNA sequence: TGCGCCAGCAGCGTGGGGACAGGGGGCGTAGAAGCTTTCTTT.

The rearrangement links TRBV18 to TRBJ1-5; TRBD1 is a possible D gene (5 bases). Looked up from germline, CDR1 is KGHSH and CDR2 is LQKENI. This CDR3 has 13 residues. The V end lost 1 base, the J end lost 4 bases, and 5 bases lay between the germline ends. The CDR3 sequence: CASSPHRNQPQHF. In nucleotides, the CDR3 is TGTGCCAGCTCACCACACAGGAATCAGCCCCAGCATTTT.

A remark on this clone: Distinct nucleotide sequences in the sample also encode this CDR3. The V and J genes are TRBV2 and TRBJ1-4, with a weak D call TRBD1 (6 bases). Trimming removed 6 bases at V and 0 bases at J, with 11 bases between. Per germline, CDR1 SNHLY and CDR2 FYNNEI. The CDR3 covers 15 residues. The CDR3 DNA sequence: TGTGCCAGCAGGGGACAACCAACAACTAATGAAAAACTGTTTTTT. Translation: CASRGQPTTNEKLFF.

The chain combines TRBV11-2 with TRBJ1-1; D uncertain. The ends were cut back, 1 base at V and 6 bases at J, with 15 bases in the middle. The CDR3 consists of 15 residues. CDR1 and CDR2 (germline): SGHAT, FQNNGV. CDR3 in amino acids: CASSLVAGKFSEAFF. CDR3 coding DNA: TGTGCCAGCAGCTTAGTGGCTGGGAAGTTCTCTGAAGCTTTCTTT.

J is TRBJ2-4 and V is TRBV28; D call uncertain. V was pared by 2 bases and J by 0 bases, with 17 bases between. The CDR3 spans 18 residues. Germline V gene data show CDR1 as MDHEN and CDR2 as SYDVKM. The CDR3 sequence is CASSLVLRHMVAKNIQYF. As DNA, the CDR3 is TGTGCCAGCAGTTTAGTTTTGCGACACATGGTAGCCAAAAACATTCAGTACTTC.

The genes are TRBV1 and TRBJ2-7; the table names TRBD2, a call not compared with the DNA. TRBV1 is recorded as a pseudogene. The CDR3 runs to 15 residues. This CDR3 reads CTSRPTSGFPYEQYF. The CDR3 nucleotides are TGCACCAGCAGGCCGACTAGCGGGTTCCCCTACGAGCAGTACTTC.

J is TRBJ2-1 and V is TRBV14, with TRBD2 identical over 11 bases. This CDR3 has 15 amino acids. Germline V CDR1 and CDR2: SGHDN, FVKESK. J was trimmed by 8 bases and V by 4 bases; bases with no gene match: 7. The CDR3 reads CASSPSLAGGHEQFF. Here the CDR3 DNA reads TGTGCCAGCAGCCCATCCCTAGCGGGGGGTCATGAGCAGTTCTTC.

This clone showed up just a few times. The J gene is TRBJ2-5, the V gene TRBV1; the table calls TRBD2, which could not be checked here. TRBV1 is termed a pseudogene. The CDR3 has 17 residues. The CDR3 nucleotides are TGCACCAGCAGCCAAGATCTAGCGGGAGTCCTCCAAGAGACCCAGTACTTC. Its translation: CTSSQDLAGVLQETQYF.

V and J are TRBV4-1 and TRBJ1-4, with 10 bases identical to TRBD1. CDR1 is MGHRA, CDR2 YSYEKL, per germline. The V and J ends lost 4 bases and 8 bases, in that order; junction bases with no gene match: 7. The CDR3 totals 15 residues. CDR3 coding DNA: TGCGCCAGCAGCCCAGGGGACAGGGGAGAAGAAAAACTGTTTTTT. Amino acids: CASSPGDRGEEKLFF.

This chain joins TRBV6-1 and TRBJ1-1, with D possibly being TRBD1 (6 bases). Per germline, CDR1 MNHNS and CDR2 SASEGT. The length of the CDR3 is 12 residues. Trimming took off 5 bases at V and 7 bases at J, with 11 bases between the two ends. CDR3 amino acids: CASSSTGSEAFF. The CDR3 region has the DNA TGTGCCAGCAGTTCGACAGGCAGTGAAGCTTTCTTT.

V gene TRBV19 combines with J gene TRBJ2-5, with TRBD1 as a possible D gene (5 bases). Trimming removed 3 bases at V and 4 bases at J, with 12 bases between. The CDR3 contains 14 residues. CDR1 is LNHDA and CDR2 is SQIVND in the germline V gene (reference sequence). The CDR3 spells CASSMTVSAETQYF. The CDR3 nucleotides read TGTGCCAGTAGTATGACAGTCTCGGCAGAGACCCAGTACTTC. The variable domain in full, completed from reference TRBV19 and TRBJ2-5, reads DGGITQSPKYLFRKEGQNVTLSCEQNLNHDAMYWYRQDPGQGLRLIYYSQIVNDFQKGDIAEGYSVSREKKESFPLTVTSAQKNPTAFYLCASSMTVSAETQYFGPGTRLLVL.

This chain connects TRBV9 to TRBJ2-2; 11 nucleotides align to TRBD2. Germline assignment: CDR1 SGDLS and CDR2 YYNGEE. The CDR3 totals 18 residues. Unmatched junction bases numbered 11, after V lost 4 bases and J lost 3 bases. CDR3 loop: CASSSPIAGGIDTGELFF. The CDR3 nucleotides read TGTGCCAGCAGCTCTCCTATAGCGGGAGGGATCGACACCGGGGAGCTGTTTTTT.

V is TRBV28 and J is TRBJ1-3; TRBD1 might be the D (5 bases). Trimming took 6 bases from V and 0 from J, leaving 18 bases between them. Germline V gives CDR1 MDHEN, CDR2 SYDVKM. CDR3 length equals 17 residues. The DNA for the CDR3 is TGTGCCAGCAGCCTCGGAACTCGACAGCCCTCTGGAAACACCATATATTTT. As protein: CASSLGTRQPSGNTIYF.

This clone was seen only a few times. V and J are TRBV5-1 and TRBJ2-3; no definite D call. V lost 2 bases and J 4 bases, leaving 5 bases between the germline ends. Germline CDR1 SGHRS, CDR2 YFSETQ. The CDR3 extends over 12 amino acids. The CDR3 DNA reads TGCGCCAGCAGCTTTATGGCAGATACGCAGTATTTT. This sequence encodes CASSFMADTQYF. Based on the CDR3 plus reference TRBV5-1 and TRBJ2-3, the full variable domain is KAGVTQTPRYLIKTRGQQVTLSCSPISGHRSVSWYQQTPGQGLQFLFEYFSETQRNKGNFPGRFSGRQFSNSRSEMNVSTLELGDSALYLCASSFMADTQYFGPGTRLTVL.